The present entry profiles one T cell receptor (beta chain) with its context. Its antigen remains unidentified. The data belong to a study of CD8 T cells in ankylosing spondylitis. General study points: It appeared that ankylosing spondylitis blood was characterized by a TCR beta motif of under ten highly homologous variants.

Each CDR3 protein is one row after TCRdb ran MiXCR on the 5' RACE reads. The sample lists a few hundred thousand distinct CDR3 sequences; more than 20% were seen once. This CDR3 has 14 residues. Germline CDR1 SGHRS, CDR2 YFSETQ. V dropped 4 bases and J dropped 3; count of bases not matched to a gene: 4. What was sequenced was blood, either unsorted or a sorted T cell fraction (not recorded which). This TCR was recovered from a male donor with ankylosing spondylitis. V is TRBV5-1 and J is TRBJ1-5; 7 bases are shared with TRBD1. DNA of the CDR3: TGCGCCAGCAGCACGGGACAGAACAATCAGCCCCAGCATTTT. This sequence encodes CASSTGQNNQPQHF.